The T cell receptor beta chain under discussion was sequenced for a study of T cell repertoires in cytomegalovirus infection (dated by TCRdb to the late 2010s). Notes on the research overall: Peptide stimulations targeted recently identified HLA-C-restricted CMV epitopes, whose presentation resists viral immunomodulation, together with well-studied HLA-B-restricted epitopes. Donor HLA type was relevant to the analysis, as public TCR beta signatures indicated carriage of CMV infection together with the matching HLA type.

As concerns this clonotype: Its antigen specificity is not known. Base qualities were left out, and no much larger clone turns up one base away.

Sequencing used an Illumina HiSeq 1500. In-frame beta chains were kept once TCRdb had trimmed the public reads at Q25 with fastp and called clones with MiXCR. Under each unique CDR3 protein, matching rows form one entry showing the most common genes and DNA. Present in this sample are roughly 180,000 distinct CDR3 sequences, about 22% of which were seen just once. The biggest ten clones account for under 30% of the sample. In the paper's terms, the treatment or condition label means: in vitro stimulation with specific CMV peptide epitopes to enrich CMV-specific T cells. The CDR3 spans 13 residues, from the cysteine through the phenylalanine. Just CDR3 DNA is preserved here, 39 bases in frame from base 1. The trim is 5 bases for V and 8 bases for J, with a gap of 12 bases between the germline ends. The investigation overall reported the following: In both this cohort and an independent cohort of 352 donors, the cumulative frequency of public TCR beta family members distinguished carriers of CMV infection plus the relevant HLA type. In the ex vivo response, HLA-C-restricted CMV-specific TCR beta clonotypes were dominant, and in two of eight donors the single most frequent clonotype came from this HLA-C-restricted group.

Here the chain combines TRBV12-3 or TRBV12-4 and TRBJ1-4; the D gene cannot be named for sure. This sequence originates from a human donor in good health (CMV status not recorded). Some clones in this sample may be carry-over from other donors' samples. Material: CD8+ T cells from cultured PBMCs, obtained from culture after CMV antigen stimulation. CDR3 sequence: CASSATGPEKLFF. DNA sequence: TGTGCCAGCAGTGCAACCGGGCCCGAAAAACTGTTTTTT.